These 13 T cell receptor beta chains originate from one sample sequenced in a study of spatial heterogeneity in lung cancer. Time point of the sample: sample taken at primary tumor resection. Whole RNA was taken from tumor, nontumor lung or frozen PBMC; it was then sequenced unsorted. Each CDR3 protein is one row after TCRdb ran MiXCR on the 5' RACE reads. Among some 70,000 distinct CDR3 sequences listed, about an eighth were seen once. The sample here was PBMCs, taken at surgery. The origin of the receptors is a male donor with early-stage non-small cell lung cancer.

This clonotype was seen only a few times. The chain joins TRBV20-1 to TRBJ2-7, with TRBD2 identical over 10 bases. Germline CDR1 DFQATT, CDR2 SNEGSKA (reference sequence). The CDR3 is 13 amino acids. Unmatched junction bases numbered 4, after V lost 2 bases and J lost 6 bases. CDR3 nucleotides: TGCAGTGCTAGACTAGCGGGAGTCAGCGAGCAGTACTTC. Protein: CSARLAGVSEQYF.

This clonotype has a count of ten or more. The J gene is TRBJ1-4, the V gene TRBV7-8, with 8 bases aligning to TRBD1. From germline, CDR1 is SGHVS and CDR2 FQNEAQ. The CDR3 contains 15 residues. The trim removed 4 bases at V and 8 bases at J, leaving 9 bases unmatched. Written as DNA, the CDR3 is TGTGCCAGCAGCTCCGGGCAGGGGGCGGGAGAAAAACTGTTTTTT. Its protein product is CASSSGQGAGEKLFF.

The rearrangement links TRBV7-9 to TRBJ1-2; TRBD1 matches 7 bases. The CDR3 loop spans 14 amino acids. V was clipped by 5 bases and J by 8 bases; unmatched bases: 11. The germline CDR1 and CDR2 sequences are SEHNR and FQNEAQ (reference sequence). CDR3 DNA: TGTGCCAGCAGCCGAGGCGGGACAGAGGGCGGCTACACCTTC. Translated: CASSRGGTEGGYTF.

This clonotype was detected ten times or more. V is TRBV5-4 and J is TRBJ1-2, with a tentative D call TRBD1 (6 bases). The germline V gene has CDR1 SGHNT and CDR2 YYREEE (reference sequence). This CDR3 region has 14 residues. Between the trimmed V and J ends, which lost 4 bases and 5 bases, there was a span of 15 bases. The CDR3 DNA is TGTGCCAGCAGCCGGCGGGACATGCCTTATGGCTACACCTTC. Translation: CASSRRDMPYGYTF.

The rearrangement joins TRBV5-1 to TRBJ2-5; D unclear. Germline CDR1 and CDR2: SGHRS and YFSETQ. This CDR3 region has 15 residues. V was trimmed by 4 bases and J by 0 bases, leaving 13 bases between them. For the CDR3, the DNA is TGCGCCAGCAGCCCCTCAAGTTCGTACCAAGAGACCCAGTACTTC. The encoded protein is CASSPSSSYQETQYF.

The CDR3 coding sequence is TGTGCCACCAGTGACTCCGGGACTAGCGCCGAGCAGTACTTC. Protein product: CATSDSGTSAEQYF. The chain couples TRBV24-1 to TRBJ2-7, with 10 positions matching TRBD2. This CDR3 is 14 amino acids long. The V segment lost 4 bases and the J segment 6 bases; nucleotides outside the gene matches: 5. The germline gives CDR1 KGHDR, CDR2 SFDVKD.

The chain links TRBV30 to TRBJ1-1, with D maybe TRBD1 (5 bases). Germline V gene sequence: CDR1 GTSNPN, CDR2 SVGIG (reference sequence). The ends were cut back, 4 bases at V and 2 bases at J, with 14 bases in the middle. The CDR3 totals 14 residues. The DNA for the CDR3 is TGTGCCTGGACCTACGACAGCATCAACACTGAAGCTTTCTTT. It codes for CAWTYDSINTEAFF.

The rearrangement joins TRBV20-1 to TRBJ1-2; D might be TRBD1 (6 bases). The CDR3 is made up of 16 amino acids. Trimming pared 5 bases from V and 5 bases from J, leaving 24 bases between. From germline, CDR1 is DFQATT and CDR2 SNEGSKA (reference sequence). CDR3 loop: CSAPTSRGVPEYGYTF. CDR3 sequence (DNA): TGCAGTGCTCCTACCTCAAGGGGGGTCCCCGAGTATGGCTACACCTTC.

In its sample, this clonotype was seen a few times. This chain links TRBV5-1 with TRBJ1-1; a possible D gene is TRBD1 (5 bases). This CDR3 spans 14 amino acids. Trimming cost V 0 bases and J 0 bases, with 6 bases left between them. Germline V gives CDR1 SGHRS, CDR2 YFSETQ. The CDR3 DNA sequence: TGCGCCAGCAGCTTGGACAGGCTGAACACTGAAGCTTTCTTT. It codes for CASSLDRLNTEAFF.

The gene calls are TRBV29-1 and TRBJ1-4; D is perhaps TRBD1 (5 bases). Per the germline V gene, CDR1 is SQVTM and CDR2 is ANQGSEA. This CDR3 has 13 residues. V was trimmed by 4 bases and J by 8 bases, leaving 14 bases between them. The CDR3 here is CSVVGRDGEKLFF. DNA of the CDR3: TGCAGCGTTGTTGGTAGGGACGGGGAAAAACTGTTTTTT.

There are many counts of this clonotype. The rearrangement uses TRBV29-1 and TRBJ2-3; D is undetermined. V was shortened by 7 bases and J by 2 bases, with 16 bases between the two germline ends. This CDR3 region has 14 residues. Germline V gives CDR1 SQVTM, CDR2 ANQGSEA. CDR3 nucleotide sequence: TGCAGCGCCTCTTCTGGCCCTAACACAGATACGCAGTATTTT. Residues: CSASSGPNTDTQYF.

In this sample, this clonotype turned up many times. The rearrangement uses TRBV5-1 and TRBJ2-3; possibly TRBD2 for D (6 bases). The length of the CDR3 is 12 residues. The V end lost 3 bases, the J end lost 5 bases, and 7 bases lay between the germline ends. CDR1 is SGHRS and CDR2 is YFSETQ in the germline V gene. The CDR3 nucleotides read TGCGCCAGCAGCTCCGGGGGAGATACGCAGTATTTT. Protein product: CASSSGGDTQYF.

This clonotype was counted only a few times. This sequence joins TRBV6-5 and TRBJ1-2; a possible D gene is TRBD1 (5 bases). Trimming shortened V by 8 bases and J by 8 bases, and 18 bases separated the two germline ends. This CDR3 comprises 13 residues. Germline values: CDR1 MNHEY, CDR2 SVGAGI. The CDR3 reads CASAPEGLRGYTF. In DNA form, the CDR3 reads TGTGCCAGCGCCCCCGAGGGGCTGAGGGGCTACACCTTC.